This T cell receptor beta chain is drawn from a study of blood T cells in healthy people across ages. A J-beta primer mix and a sample-barcoded 5' primer were used in a second PCR of about 6 to 12 cycles. Each cDNA was tagged by a template-switch adaptor containing 12 random nucleotides. TCRdb called the 5' RACE reads again in MiXCR, with one record for every CDR3 protein. This sample has 550,000 to 750,000 distinct CDR3 sequences, with 20% to 25% found just once. Findings and limits, study-wide: In long-lived donors, naive CD4+ cell counts and diversity exceeded those of aged donors.

As concerns this clonotype: What it binds is unknown.

This CDR3 has 18 residues. Trimming stripped 0 bases from V and 0 bases from J, with 16 bases between. CDR1 SGDLS and CDR2 YYNGEE come from the germline V gene. The chain has TRBV9 and TRBJ2-1; no reliable D call. The receptor was derived from a man in his sixties or seventies in good health. The specimen sequenced was blood. The CDR3, as DNA: TGTGCCAGCAGCGTAGGGGTCGGTGGGTTCCCCTCCTACAATGAGCAGTTCTTC. It codes for CASSVGVGGFPSYNEQFF.